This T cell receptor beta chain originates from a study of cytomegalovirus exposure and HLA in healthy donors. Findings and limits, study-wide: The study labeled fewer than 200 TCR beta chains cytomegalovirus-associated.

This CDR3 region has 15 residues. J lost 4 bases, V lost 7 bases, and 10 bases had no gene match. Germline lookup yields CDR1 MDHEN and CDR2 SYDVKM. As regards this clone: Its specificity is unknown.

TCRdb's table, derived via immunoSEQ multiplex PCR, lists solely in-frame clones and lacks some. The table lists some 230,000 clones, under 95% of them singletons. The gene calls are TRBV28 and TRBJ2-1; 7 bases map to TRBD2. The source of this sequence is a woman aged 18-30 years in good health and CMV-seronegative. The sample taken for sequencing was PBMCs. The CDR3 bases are TGTGCCAGCATCCTGTCGCTAGCGGATTACAATGAGCAGTTCTTC. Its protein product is CASILSLADYNEQFF.